This TCR beta chain was identified in a study of blood T cell repertoires in COVID-19. Study context: The samples span acute and convalescent COVID-19 from the United States, Italy and Spain. Sample material is recorded as cDNA or gDNA derived from T cells, B-cell-depleted T cells, or PBMCs.

Original processing notes: Scientists estimated how many nucleated cells there were by amplifying reference gene primers. Clones were read by immunoSEQ multiplex PCR, and TCRdb kept only the in-frame ones, dropping some. The DNA gave D and trimming, while V, J and clone size come from that table. The sample carries more than 40,000 clones, around 85% recorded once. J lost 12 bases, V lost 6 bases, and 11 bases had no gene match. Germline-derived CDR1 and CDR2 are SNHLY and FYNNEI. The CDR3 runs 13 residues. The V gene is TRBV2, the J gene TRBJ1-1; 9 bases align to TRBD1. The receptor was isolated from a woman aged 80 or older with acute or convalescent COVID-19. Sequenced input: peripheral blood. The CDR3 reads CASRFEGQGGSFF. The CDR3 DNA follows: TGTGCCAGCAGATTTGAGGGACAGGGAGGATCTTTCTTT. Full variable domain (outside the CDR3, taken from reference TRBV2 and TRBJ1-1): EPEVTQTPSHQVTQMGQEVILRCVPISNHLYFYWYRQILGQKVEFLVSFYNNEISEKSEIFDDQFSVERPDGSNFTLKIRSTKLEDSAMYFCASRFEGQGGSFFGQGTRLTVV.